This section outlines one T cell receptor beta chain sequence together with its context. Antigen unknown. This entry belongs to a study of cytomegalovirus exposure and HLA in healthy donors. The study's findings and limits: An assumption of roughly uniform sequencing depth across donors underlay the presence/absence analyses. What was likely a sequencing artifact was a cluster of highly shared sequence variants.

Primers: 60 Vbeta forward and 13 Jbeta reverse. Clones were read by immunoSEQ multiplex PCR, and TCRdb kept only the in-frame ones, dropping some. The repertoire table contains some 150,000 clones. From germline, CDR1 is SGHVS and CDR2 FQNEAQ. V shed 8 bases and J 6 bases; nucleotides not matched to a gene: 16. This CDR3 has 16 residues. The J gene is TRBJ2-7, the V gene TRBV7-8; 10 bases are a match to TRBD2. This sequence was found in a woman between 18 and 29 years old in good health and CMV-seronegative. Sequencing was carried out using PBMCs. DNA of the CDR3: TGTGCCAGCGGTAGGGGGGCTAGCGGGAGTGGGTTCGAGCAGTACTTC. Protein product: CASGRGASGSGFEQYF.